Listed here is a single T cell receptor (beta chain). This may be a read error: a much more frequent sequence differs by one nucleotide. The data were obtained in a study of blood T cells in healthy people across ages. Through a sample-barcoded 5' primer and a J-beta primer mix, a second PCR was run for about 6 to 11 cycles. Each CDR3 protein is one row after TCRdb ran MiXCR on the 5' RACE reads. The table shows fewer than 900,000 distinct CDR3 sequences, with approximately 43% occurring only once. Trimming pared 4 bases from V and 3 bases from J, leaving 15 bases between. The CDR3 spans 15 residues. The TCR comes from a woman aged 60-75 years in good health. The chain is built from TRBV12-3 or TRBV12-4 and TRBJ1-1; no definite D call. The sequencing input was blood. The CDR3 region has the DNA TGTGCCAGCAGTTCGCAGGCGGGAGGGTACACTGAAGCTTTCTTT. It specifies CASSSQAGGYTEAFF.